Detailed here is one T cell receptor (beta chain). This entry is derived from a study of blood T cells in healthy people across ages. With a J-beta primer mix and a sample-barcoded 5' primer, a second PCR ran roughly 6 to 12 cycles. There were at least 3 million CDR3-containing paired-end reads obtained from each sample. MiXCR was run by TCRdb on the 5' RACE reads, yielding one entry per CDR3 protein. Among around 600,000 distinct CDR3 sequences listed, less than 60% were seen once. Trimming took 4 bases from V and 4 from J; bases not matched to a gene: 11. The CDR3 is made up of 16 amino acids. Germline V CDR1 and CDR2: MNHNS, SASEGT.

The sample comprised blood. The TCR originated in a man older than 75 in good health. The chain is built from TRBV6-1 and TRBJ1-2; 8 positions match TRBD1. This CDR3 is CASSGVGTGKLYGYTF. CDR3 DNA: TGTGCCAGCAGTGGGGTGGGGACAGGAAAACTCTATGGCTACACCTTC.